The T cell receptor (beta chain) described here comes from a study of spatial heterogeneity in lung cancer. Deletions cut 0 bases from V and 0 bases from J, with 14 bases between. This CDR3 comprises 17 residues. Time point of the sample: sample taken at primary tumor resection. Samples came from roughly 75 TRACERx patients with untreated early-stage lung cancer. The study sequenced unsorted whole RNA from tumor, nontumor lung or frozen PBMC. This clonotype occurred a few times. One entry per CDR3 protein results from TCRdb running MiXCR on the 5' RACE reads. The table has around 11,000 distinct CDR3 sequences, over 6% seen once.

The sequence was obtained from a male donor with early-stage non-small cell lung cancer. The chain couples TRBV12-3 or TRBV12-4 to TRBJ1-1; maybe TRBD1 (6 bases). The sequences come from normal lung tissue next to the tumor, collected at surgery. This CDR3 reads CASSLAAGGPVNTEAFF. DNA for the CDR3: TGTGCCAGCAGTTTAGCGGCGGGGGGGCCGGTGAACACTGAAGCTTTCTTT.